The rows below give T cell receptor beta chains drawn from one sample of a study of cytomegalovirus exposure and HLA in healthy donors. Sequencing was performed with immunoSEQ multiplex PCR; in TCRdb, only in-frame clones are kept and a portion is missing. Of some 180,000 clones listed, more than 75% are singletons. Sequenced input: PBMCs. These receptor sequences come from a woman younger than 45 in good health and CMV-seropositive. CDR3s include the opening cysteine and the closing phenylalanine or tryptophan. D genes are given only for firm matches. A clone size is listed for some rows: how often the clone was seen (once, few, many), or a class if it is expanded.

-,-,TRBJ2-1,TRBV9,CASSVQRAVYNEQFF
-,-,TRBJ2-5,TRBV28,CASSRGQQETQYF
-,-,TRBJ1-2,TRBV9,CASSVGGLNYGYTF
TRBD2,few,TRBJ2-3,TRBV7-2,CASSQSGTSGGGQYF
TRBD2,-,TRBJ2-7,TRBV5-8,CASTLGEGWTYEQYF
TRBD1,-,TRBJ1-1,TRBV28,CASNSLAGGSTEAFF
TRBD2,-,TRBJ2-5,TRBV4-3,CASSQDPPSGVQETQYF
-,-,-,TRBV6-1,CASNWVPGFDYEQYF
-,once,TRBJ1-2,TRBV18,CASSPREGGHGDTF
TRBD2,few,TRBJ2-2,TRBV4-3,CASSQGLAGDTGELFF
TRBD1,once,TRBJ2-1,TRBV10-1,CASSERMDRGAYNEQFF
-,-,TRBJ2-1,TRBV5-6,CASSLANAYNEQFF
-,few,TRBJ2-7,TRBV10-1,CASPEGHLTYEQYF
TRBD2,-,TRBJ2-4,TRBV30,CAWSLAGGPKNIQYF
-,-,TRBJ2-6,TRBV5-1,CASSRDKFSSGANVLTF
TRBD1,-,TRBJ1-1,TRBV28,CASRDREAFF
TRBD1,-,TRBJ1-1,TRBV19,CASSALRDSKEAFF
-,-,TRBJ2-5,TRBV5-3,CARSSPRAEGETQYF
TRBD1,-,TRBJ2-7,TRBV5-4,CASSPQGLAYEQYF
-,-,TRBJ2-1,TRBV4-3,CASSPLWRGGLDEQFF
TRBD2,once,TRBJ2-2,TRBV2,CASRGEGSGGPMNTGELFF
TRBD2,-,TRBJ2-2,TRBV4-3,CASSRRGGRDTGELFF
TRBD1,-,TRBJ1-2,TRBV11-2,CASSQGTGRGYTF
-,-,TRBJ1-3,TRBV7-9,CASSQTTGSGNTIYF